The next 9 T cell receptor beta chains were all read from a single sample in a study of blood T cell repertoires in COVID-19. Clones were read by immunoSEQ multiplex PCR, and TCRdb kept only the in-frame ones, dropping some. The sample records about 180,000 clones, more than 85% being singletons. The specimen sequenced was peripheral blood. The origin of the receptors is a man over 45 with acute or convalescent COVID-19.

This rearrangement joins TRBV9 to TRBJ2-1, with 10 bases that match TRBD2. The CDR3 extends over 16 amino acids. Germline V CDR1 and CDR2: SGDLS, YYNGEE. V was pared by 3 bases and J by 2 bases, with 5 bases of the junction left unmatched. Here the CDR3 DNA reads TGTGCCAGCAGCGACCCAGCGGGGGGGCCCTACAATGAGCAGTTCTTC. Amino acid sequence: CASSDPAGGPYNEQFF.

The J gene is TRBJ2-2, the V gene TRBV5-1, with D possibly being TRBD1 (6 bases). V dropped 5 bases and J dropped 2 bases, with 13 bases sitting between them. The CDR3 is 15 residues long. Germline V gives CDR1 SGHRS, CDR2 YFSETQ. CDR3: CASRPGTSNTGELFF. The CDR3 DNA sequence: TGCGCCAGCAGACCCGGGACATCAAACACCGGGGAGCTGTTTTTT.

A remark on this clone: Other DNA variants within this sample encode the same CDR3. V is TRBV20-1 and J is TRBJ1-1; D uncertain. V lost 4 bases and J 1 base, leaving 4 bases between the germline ends. Per the germline V gene, CDR1 is DFQATT and CDR2 is SNEGSKA (reference sequence). The CDR3 runs 11 residues. The CDR3 sequence is CSATGNTEAFF. The CDR3 DNA sequence: TGCAGTGCTACAGGGAACACTGAAGCTTTCTTT.

The chain's CDR3 is CASRKDGFGNQPQHF. Written as DNA, the CDR3 is TGTGCCAGCAGAAAAGATGGCTTCGGCAATCAGCCCCAGCATTTT. The rearrangement joins TRBV6-5 to TRBJ1-5; no reliable D call. V lost 6 bases and J 2 bases, leaving 14 bases between the germline ends. The CDR3 runs to 15 residues. In germline, CDR1 is MNHEY, CDR2 SVGAGI.

This chain joins TRBV28 and TRBJ1-2; D not resolved. The CDR3 contains 11 residues. Germline V lookup: CDR1 MDHEN, CDR2 SYDVKM. Trimming left V 1 base short and J 7 bases short, with 4 bases between. In nucleotides, the CDR3 is TGTGCCAGCAGTTTATCCGTTGGCTACACCTTC. It is translated as CASSLSVGYTF.

This sequence joins TRBV7-3 and TRBJ2-3, with a possible D match to TRBD1 (5 bases). Germline CDR1 is SGHTA and CDR2 is FQGTGA. CDR3 length equals 15 residues. V lost 5 bases and J 2 bases, leaving 14 bases between the germline ends. CDR3 DNA: TGTGCCAGCAGCCCAGCAGGGAACCCCACAGATACGCAGTATTTT. Its translation is CASSPAGNPTDTQYF.

The chain has TRBV10-2 and TRBJ1-5; TRBD1 aligns across 10 bases. V lost 6 bases to trimming and J lost 2 bases; unmatched junction nucleotides: 10. Germline assignment: CDR1 WSHSY and CDR2 SAAADI. This CDR3 region has 17 residues. CDR3 nucleotides: TGCGCCAGCAGGGCGGGACAGGGGAATAGGGGCAATCAGCCCCAGCATTTT. It translates to CASRAGQGNRGNQPQHF.

The chain links TRBV6-6 to TRBJ1-5; 9 nucleotides agree with TRBD1. The CDR3 contains 12 residues. Trimming cost V 5 bases and J 11 bases; bases outside gene matches: 4. CDR1 is MNHNY and CDR2 is SVGAGI in the germline V gene (reference sequence). CDR3 in DNA: TGTGCCAGCAGTCCACAGGGGGCGGCCCAGCATTTT. Its protein is CASSPQGAAQHF.

V usage is TRBV24-1 and J usage is TRBJ2-5; unclear D gene. Trimming left V 4 bases short and J 3 bases short, with 11 bases between. The V gene's germline CDR1 is KGHDR and CDR2 SFDVKD. The CDR3 consists of 14 residues. CDR3 amino acids: CATSDRRLEETQYF. In nucleotides, the CDR3 is TGTGCCACCAGTGACCGCCGGTTGGAAGAGACCCAGTACTTC.